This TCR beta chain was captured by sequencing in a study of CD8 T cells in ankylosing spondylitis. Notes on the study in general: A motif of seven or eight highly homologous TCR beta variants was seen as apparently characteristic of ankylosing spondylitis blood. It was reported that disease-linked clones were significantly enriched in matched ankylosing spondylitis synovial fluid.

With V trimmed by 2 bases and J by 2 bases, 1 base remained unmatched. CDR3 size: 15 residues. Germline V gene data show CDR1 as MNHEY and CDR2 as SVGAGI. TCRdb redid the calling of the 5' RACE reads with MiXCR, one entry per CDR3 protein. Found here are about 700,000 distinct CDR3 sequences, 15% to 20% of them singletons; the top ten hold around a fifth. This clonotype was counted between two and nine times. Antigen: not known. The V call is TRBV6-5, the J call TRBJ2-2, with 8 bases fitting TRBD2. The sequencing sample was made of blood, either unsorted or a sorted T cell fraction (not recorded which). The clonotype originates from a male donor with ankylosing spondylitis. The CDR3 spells CASSYGLANTGELFF. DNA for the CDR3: TGTGCCAGCAGTTACGGACTAGCAAACACCGGGGAGCTGTTTTTT.